This T cell receptor (beta chain) was documented in a study of read filtering for tumor transcriptome and immune sequencing. Overall study: By R-ISS, stages I, II and III held approximately 8, 16 and 7 patients. Whole-transcriptome libraries were prepared after DNase treatment. Per sample, TCR-region reads ranged about 4 to 10.27 million by IR-seq, roughly 80 to 1273 by RNA-seq. Study-wide results and caveats: Single-read clonotypes: roughly 80% of IR-seq clonotypes (around 3.5% of reads), roughly 73% of RNA-seq clonotypes (roughly 43% of reads).

This CDR3 has 15 amino acids. CDR1 and CDR2 (germline): SEHNR, FQNEAQ (reference sequence). Deletions cut 3 bases from V and 0 bases from J, with 12 bases between. In this sample, this clonotype turned up many times. Its antigen is currently unknown. This library used approximately 370 ng RNA and molecular barcoded adaptors spanning alpha/delta and beta/gamma chains. TCRdb recomputed calls from the reads with MiXCR, one row per CDR3 protein. The sample includes 94,000 or so distinct CDR3 sequences, around 12% of them seen just once. Material: a population of CD138-negative cells sorted from bone marrow. The rearrangement uses TRBV7-9 and TRBJ2-7; D assignment may be TRBD1 or TRBD2 (5 bases each). This TCR was sampled from a donor aged 40 or older with multiple myeloma. CDR3 protein: CASSFFRGSSYEQYF. CDR3 DNA sequence: TGTGCCAGCAGCTTTTTCCGGGGCAGCTCCTACGAGCAGTACTTC. The full variable domain, completed using reference TRBV7-9 and TRBJ2-7, is DTGVSQNPRHKITKRGQNVTFRCDPISEHNRLYWYRQTLGQGPEFLTYFQNEAQLEKSRLLSDRFSAERPKGSFSTLEIQRTEQGDSAMYLCASSFFRGSSYEQYFGPGTRLTVT.